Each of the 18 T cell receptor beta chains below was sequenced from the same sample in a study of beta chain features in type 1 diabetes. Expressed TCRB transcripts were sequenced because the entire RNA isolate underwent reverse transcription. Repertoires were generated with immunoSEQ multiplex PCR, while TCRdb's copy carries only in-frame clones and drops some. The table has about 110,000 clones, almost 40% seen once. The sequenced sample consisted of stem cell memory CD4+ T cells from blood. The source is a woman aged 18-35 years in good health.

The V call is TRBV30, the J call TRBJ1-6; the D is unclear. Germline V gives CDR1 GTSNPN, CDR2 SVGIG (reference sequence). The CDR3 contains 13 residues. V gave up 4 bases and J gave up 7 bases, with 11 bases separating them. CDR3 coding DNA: TGTGCCTGGATTCGGGAGGAAAATTCACCCCTCCACTTT. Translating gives CAWIREENSPLHF.

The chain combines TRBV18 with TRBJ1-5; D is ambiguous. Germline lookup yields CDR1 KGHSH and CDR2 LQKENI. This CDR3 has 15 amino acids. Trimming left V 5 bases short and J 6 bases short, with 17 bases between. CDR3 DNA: TGTGCCAGCTCAGGTGGGCCGAGAGAACGTCAGCCCCAGCATTTT. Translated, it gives CASSGGPRERQPQHF.

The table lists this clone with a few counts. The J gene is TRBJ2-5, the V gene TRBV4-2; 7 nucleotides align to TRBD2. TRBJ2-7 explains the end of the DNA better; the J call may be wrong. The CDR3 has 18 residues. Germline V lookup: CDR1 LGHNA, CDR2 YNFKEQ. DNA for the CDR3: TGTGCCAGCAGCCAAGATCGAGTGGGGGGAGGGACTTCCTACGAGCAGTACTTC. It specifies CASSQDRVGGGTSYEQYF.

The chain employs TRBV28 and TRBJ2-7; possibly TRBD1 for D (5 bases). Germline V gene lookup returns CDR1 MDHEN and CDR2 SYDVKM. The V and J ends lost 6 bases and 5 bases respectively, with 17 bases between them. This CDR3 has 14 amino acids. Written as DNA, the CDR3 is TGTGCCAGCAGCTCCGGTGGGGTGGGGCACGAGCAGTACTTC. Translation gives CASSSGGVGHEQYF. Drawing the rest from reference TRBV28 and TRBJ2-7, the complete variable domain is DVKVTQSSRYLVKRTGEKVFLECVQDMDHENMFWYRQDPGLGLRLIYFSYDVKMKEKGDIPEGYSVSREKKERFSLILESASTNQTSMYLCASSSGGVGHEQYFGPGTRLTVT.

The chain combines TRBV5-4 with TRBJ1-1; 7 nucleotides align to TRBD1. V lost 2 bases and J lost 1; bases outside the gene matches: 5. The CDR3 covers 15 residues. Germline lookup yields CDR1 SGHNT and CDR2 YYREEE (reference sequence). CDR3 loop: CASSFPDRPNTEAFF. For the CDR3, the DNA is TGTGCCAGCAGCTTTCCGGACAGGCCGAACACTGAAGCTTTCTTT.

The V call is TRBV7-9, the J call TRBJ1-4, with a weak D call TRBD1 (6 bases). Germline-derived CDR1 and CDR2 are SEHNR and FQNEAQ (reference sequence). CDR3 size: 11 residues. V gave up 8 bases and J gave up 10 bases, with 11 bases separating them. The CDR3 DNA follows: TGTGCCAGCCTCGGGGGGGCAAAACTGTTTTTT. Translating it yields CASLGGAKLFF.

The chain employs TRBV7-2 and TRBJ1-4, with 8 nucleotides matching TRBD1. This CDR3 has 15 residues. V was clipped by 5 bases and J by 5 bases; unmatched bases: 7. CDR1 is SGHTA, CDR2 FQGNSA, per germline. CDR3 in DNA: TGTGCCAGCAGCCCCCGGACAGGGCCCAATGAAAAACTGTTTTTT. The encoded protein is CASSPRTGPNEKLFF.

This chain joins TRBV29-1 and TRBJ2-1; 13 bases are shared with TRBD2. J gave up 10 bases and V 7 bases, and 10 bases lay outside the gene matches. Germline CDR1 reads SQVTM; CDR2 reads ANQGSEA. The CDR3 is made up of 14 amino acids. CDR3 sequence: CSASLAGGPLEQFF. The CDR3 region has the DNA TGCAGCGCCTCACTAGCGGGAGGGCCACTCGAGCAGTTCTTC.

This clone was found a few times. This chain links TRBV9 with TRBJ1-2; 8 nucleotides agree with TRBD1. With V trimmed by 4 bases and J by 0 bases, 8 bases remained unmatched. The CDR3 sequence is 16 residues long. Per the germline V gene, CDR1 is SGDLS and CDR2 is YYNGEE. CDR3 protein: CASSTGQGVPNYGYTF. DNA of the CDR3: TGTGCCAGCAGCACAGGACAGGGCGTCCCTAACTATGGCTACACCTTC.

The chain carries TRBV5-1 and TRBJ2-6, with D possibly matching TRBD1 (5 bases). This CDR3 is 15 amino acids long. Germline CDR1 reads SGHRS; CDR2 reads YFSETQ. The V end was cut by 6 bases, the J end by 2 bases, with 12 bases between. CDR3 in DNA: TGCGCCAGCACCCCCCAGGGTGCTGGGGCCAACGTCCTGACTTTC. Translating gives CASTPQGAGANVLTF. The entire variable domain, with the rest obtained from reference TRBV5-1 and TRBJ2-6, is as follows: KAGVTQTPRYLIKTRGQQVTLSCSPISGHRSVSWYQQTPGQGLQFLFEYFSETQRNKGNFPGRFSGRQFSNSRSEMNVSTLELGDSALYLCASTPQGAGANVLTFGAGSRLTVL.

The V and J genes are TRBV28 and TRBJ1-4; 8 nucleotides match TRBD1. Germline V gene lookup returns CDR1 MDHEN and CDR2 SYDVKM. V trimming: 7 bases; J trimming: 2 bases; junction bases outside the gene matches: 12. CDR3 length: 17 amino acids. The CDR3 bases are TGTGCCAGCACCCCCCGAGGACAGGGAAGGACTAATGAAAAACTGTTTTTT. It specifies CASTPRGQGRTNEKLFF.

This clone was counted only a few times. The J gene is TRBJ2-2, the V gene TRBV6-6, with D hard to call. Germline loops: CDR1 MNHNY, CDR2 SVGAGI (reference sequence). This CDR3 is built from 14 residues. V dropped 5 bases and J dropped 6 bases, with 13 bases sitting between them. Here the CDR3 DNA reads TGTGCCAGCAGTACCCAAGTGCGGTCCGGGGAGCTGTTTTTT. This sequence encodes CASSTQVRSGELFF.

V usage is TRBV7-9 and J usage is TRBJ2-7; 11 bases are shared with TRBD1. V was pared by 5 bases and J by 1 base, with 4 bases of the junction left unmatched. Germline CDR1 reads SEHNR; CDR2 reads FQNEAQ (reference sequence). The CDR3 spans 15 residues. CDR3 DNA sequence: TGTGCCAGCAGCATCGGGACAGGGGGATCCTACGAGCAGTACTTC. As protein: CASSIGTGGSYEQYF.

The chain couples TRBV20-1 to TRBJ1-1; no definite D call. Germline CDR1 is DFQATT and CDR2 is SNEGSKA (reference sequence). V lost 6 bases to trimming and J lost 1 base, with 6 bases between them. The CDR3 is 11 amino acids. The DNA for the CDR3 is TGCAGTGCAGCGAGGAACACTGAAGCTTTCTTT. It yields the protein CSAARNTEAFF.

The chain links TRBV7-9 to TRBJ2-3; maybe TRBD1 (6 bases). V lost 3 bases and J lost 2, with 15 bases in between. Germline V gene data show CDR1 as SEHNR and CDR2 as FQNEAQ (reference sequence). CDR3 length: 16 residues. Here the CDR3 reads CASSFRPGQYTDTQYF. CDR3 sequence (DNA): TGTGCCAGCAGCTTTCGCCCTGGACAGTACACAGATACGCAGTATTTT.

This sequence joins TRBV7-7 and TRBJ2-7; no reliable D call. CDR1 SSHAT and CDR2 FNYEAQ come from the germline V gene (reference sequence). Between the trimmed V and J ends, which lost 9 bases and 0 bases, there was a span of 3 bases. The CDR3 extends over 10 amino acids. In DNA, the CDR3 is TGTGCCAGTATCTCCTACGAGCAGTACTTC. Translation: CASISYEQYF.

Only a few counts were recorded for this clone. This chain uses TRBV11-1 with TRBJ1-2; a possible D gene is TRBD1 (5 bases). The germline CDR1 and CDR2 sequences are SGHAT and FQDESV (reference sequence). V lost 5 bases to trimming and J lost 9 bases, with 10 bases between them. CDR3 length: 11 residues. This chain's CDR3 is CASSPGGSYTF. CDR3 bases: TGTGCCAGCAGCCCCGGGGGAAGCTACACCTTC.

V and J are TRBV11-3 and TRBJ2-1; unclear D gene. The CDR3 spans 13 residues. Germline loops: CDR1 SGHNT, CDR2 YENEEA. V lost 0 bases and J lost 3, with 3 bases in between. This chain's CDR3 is CASSLDSYNEQFF. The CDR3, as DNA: TGTGCCAGCAGCTTAGATAGCTACAATGAGCAGTTCTTC.